This is a list of T cell receptor beta chains from one sample in a study of response to subunit inactivated influenza vaccine. TCRdb re-called the RT-PCR reads with MiXCR, one entry per CDR3 protein. Of about 530,000 distinct CDR3 sequences detected, about 10% appear once; the ten largest clones hold roughly 10%. The material was PBMCs from blood, obtained on the day of vaccination. The receptors come from a man over 45 who received an inactivated influenza vaccine. Both conserved end residues are part of each CDR3. Each record gives: D gene, clone size, J gene, V gene, CDR3 DNA, CDR3 protein. A D gene is named only where the DNA matches it firmly. Clone size is stated in some rows and not others, as once, few, many or a class when expanded.

TRBD2 few TRBJ2-7 TRBV7-2 TGTGCCAGCAGCTTCAGCGGGGGGGCCTCGAACGAGCAGTACTTC CASSFSGGASNEQYF
NA many TRBJ2-6 TRBV12-3/TRBV12-4 TGTGCCAGCAGTTTAGGGGCCAACGTCCTGACTTTC CASSLGANVLTF
NA NA TRBJ2-4 TRBV4-3 TGCGCCAGCAGCCAAGAGGCGGGTTGGGCAAACAAAAACATTCAGTACTTC CASSQEAGWANKNIQYF
NA many TRBJ2-4 TRBV4-2 TGTGCCAGCAGCCAAGAGACAGCCCTAGCCAAAAACATTCAGTACTTC CASSQETALAKNIQYF
NA few TRBJ1-6 TRBV15 TGTGCCACCAGCAGAGATATGATTTCACCCCTCCACTTT CATSRDMISPLHF
NA NA TRBJ2-3 TRBV24-1 TGTGCCACCAGTGGGGGGCCTGAGTCTAGCACAGATACGCAGTATTTT CATSGGPESSTDTQYF
TRBD2 NA TRBJ2-7 TRBV6-2/TRBV6-3 TGTGCCAGCAGTTTGTCGGGACTAGCGGTCCACGAGCAGTACTTC CASSLSGLAVHEQYF
NA NA TRBJ2-1 TRBV24-1 TGTGCCACCAGTGATTTTACCCGAAAAGGGTCCGGTGAGCAGTTCTTC CATSDFTRKGSGEQFF
NA NA TRBJ2-5 TRBV24-1 TGTGCCACCAGTGATCCTCAGGGATGGGACTCGAAAGAGACCCAGTACTTC CATSDPQGWDSKETQYF
NA few TRBJ2-1 TRBV11-2 TGTGCCAGCAGCTCATATAGTGGAGAATCCTACAATGAGCAGTTCTTC CASSSYSGESYNEQFF
NA few TRBJ1-1 TRBV5-1 TGCGCCAGCAGCTTGAACGGGGCCATGAACACTGAAGCTTTCTTT CASSLNGAMNTEAFF
NA few TRBJ2-3 TRBV19 TGTGCCGCGGGGAGGACAGATACGCAGTATTTT CAAGRTDTQYF
NA NA TRBJ2-7 TRBV15 TGTGCCACCAGCAGAGGTGCAGGGAGGAATTACGAGCAGTACTTC CATSRGAGRNYEQYF
NA NA TRBJ1-2 TRBV12-3/TRBV12-4 TGTGCCAGCAGTTTAGCCAGACAGGTCCGCTATGGCTACACCTTC CASSLARQVRYGYTF
TRBD1 NA TRBJ2-4 TRBV12-3/TRBV12-4 TGTGCCAGCAGAATAGGGACAGGAAACATTCAGTACTTC CASRIGTGNIQYF
NA many TRBJ1-1 TRBV7-9 TGTGCCAGCAGTTTGGGGGCAAATGAAGCTTTCTTT CASSLGANEAFF